These 15 T cell receptor beta chains came from one sample sequenced in a study of T-cell reconstitution after alpha-beta-depleted transplantation in children. Preparation of the TCRbeta library was carried out with unique molecular identifiers. TCRdb fed the PCR reads into MiXCR, producing one record per CDR3 protein. The table shows some 400,000 distinct CDR3 sequences, with over 20% occurring only once. Sequenced material: PBMCs from the stem cell graft donor, taken from the stem cell graft. These receptors were obtained from a human donor who donated a stem cell graft to a child with acute myeloid leukemia.

This clonotype was seen only a few times. The V call is TRBV29-1, the J call TRBJ2-3; D is undetermined. The germline V gene encodes CDR1 SQVTM and CDR2 ANQGSEA. V was pared by 7 bases and J by 3 bases, with 11 bases between. CDR3 length: 12 residues. CDR3 sequence reads: CSEKGSTDTQYF. Written as DNA, the CDR3 is TGCAGCGAAAAAGGGTCGACAGATACGCAGTATTTT.

The J gene is TRBJ1-5, the V gene TRBV15; 9 bases align to TRBD1. CDR1 LNHNV and CDR2 YYDKDF come from the germline V gene (reference sequence). CDR3 length: 16 residues. Trimming at V came to 3 bases and at J to 7 bases, leaving 10 bases not matched to a gene. CDR3 bases: TGTGCCACCAGCAGGATTACAGGGGGCCTAGAGCAGCCCCAGCATTTT. Protein sequence: CATSRITGGLEQPQHF.

There are many counts of this clonotype. The J gene is TRBJ2-1, the V gene TRBV7-2, with D possibly TRBD2 on 5 matching bases. Germline CDR1 SGHTA, CDR2 FQGNSA. V dropped 6 bases and J dropped 0 bases, with 12 bases sitting between them. The CDR3 covers 15 residues. CDR3 sequence reads: CASSRLGGSYNEQFF. The DNA of the CDR3 is TGTGCCAGCAGTCGACTCGGAGGCTCCTACAATGAGCAGTTCTTC.

The V and J genes are TRBV15 and TRBJ1-2; D is perhaps TRBD1 (6 bases). Trimming removed 0 bases at V and 6 bases at J, with 17 bases between. This CDR3 has 16 residues. Germline V lookup: CDR1 LNHNV, CDR2 YYDKDF (reference sequence). CDR3 residues: CATSRDGGGSLNGYTF. The DNA for the CDR3 is TGTGCCACCAGCAGAGATGGTGGGGGCAGCCTCAATGGCTACACCTTC.

With respect to this clonotype: Compared with germline, one end of the junction differs, possibly owing to a read error. The V gene is TRBV6-1, the J gene TRBJ2-3; no clear D. This CDR3 comprises 14 residues. Germline lookup yields CDR1 MNHNS and CDR2 SASEGT. CDR3 DNA: TGTGCCAGCAGGGAAGGTAATCCGCCAGATACGCAGTATTTT. This gives the protein CASREGNPPDTQYF.

This clonotype was counted at least ten times. Here the CDR3 DNA reads TGTGCCATCAGCTACTCCACAGGGGAGAACACCGGGGAGCTGTTTTTT. This gives the protein CAISYSTGENTGELFF. This chain uses TRBV10-3 with TRBJ2-2; 7 bases are shared with TRBD1. CDR1 ENHRY and CDR2 SYGVKD come from the germline V gene. This CDR3 is built from 16 residues. Trimming removed 6 bases from V and 1 base from J; junction bases left unmatched: 8.

This clonotype was counted only a few times. The J gene is TRBJ2-7, the V gene TRBV27; 7 positions match TRBD2. This CDR3 spans 11 amino acids. Trimming cost V 5 bases and J 7 bases; bases outside gene matches: 2. Per germline, CDR1 MNHEY and CDR2 SMNVEV (reference sequence). CDR3 nucleotides: TGTGCCAGCAGTCCCGGGAGGGAGCAGTACTTC. This gives the protein CASSPGREQYF.

This clonotype was counted a few times. The chain carries TRBV28 and TRBJ2-1, with D possibly called TRBD1 or TRBD2 (5 bases each). V shed 4 bases and J shed 7 bases, with 17 bases lying between them. Germline V gene lookup returns CDR1 MDHEN and CDR2 SYDVKM. CDR3 length: 15 residues. CDR3 residues: CASSSGAGWENEQFF. For the CDR3, the DNA is TGTGCCAGCAGTTCTGGGGCAGGGTGGGAGAATGAGCAGTTCTTC.

This clonotype was found a few times. Mismatch with germline at one junction end may stem from a read error. V gene TRBV13 combines with J gene TRBJ2-7; D gene unclear. Germline values: CDR1 PRHDT, CDR2 FYEKMQ (reference sequence). This CDR3 spans 14 amino acids. CDR3 sequence (DNA): TGTGCCAGCAGCGGCAGAGACCGGTCCTCCGAGCAGTACTTC. Translation gives CASSGRDRSSEQYF. The variable domain in full, with the rest retrieved from reference TRBV13 and TRBJ2-7, is AAGVIQSPRHLIKEKRETATLKCYPIPRHDTVYWYQQGPGQDPQFLISFYEKMQSDKGSIPDRFSAQQFSDYHSELNMSSLELGDSALYFCASSGRDRSSEQYFGPGTRLTVT.

The rearrangement links TRBV5-1 to TRBJ2-1; 9 nucleotides agree with TRBD1. Losses at the gene ends were 4 bases for V and 10 bases for J; bases not matched to a gene: 12. The CDR3 is made up of 15 amino acids. CDR1 and CDR2 (germline): SGHRS, YFSETQ. The DNA of the CDR3 is TGCGCCAGCAGCCCTACCGGGACAGGGCTCAAGGAGCAGTTCTTC. This codes for CASSPTGTGLKEQFF.

In this sample, this clonotype turned up many times. CDR3 protein: CSARDLRAEAFF. In DNA form, the CDR3 reads TGCAGTGCTAGAGATTTGCGGGCTGAAGCTTTCTTT. The chain uses TRBV20-1 and TRBJ1-1; unclear D gene. This CDR3 spans 12 amino acids. Germline V gene lookup returns CDR1 DFQATT and CDR2 SNEGSKA (reference sequence). Between the trimmed V and J ends, which lost 0 bases and 6 bases, there was a span of 8 bases.

This clonotype was recorded a few times. This chain joins TRBV7-9 and TRBJ1-1; D remains unclear. The CDR3 loop spans 15 amino acids. Trimming removed 4 bases from V and 1 base from J, with 13 bases in between. Looked up from germline, CDR1 is SEHNR and CDR2 is FQNEAQ (reference sequence). CDR3 loop: CASSSASRPNTEAFF. CDR3 in DNA: TGTGCCAGCAGCTCGGCCTCCCGACCGAACACTGAAGCTTTCTTT.

The chain links TRBV5-1 to TRBJ2-7, with 7 positions matching TRBD2. The CDR3 has 15 amino acids. Trimming removed 4 bases from V and 7 bases from J; junction bases left unmatched: 14. Germline V CDR1 and CDR2: SGHRS, YFSETQ. The CDR3 bases are TGCGCCAGCAGCCGGAGCGGGGAGGGCCTAGAAGAGCAGTACTTC. Protein sequence: CASSRSGEGLEEQYF.

The chain couples TRBV20-1 to TRBJ2-1; 8 nucleotides agree with TRBD1. From germline, CDR1 is DFQATT and CDR2 SNEGSKA (reference sequence). This CDR3 spans 14 amino acids. V was pared by 4 bases and J by 2 bases, with 4 bases of the junction left unmatched. Written as DNA, the CDR3 is TGCAGTGCTAAGGACAGGGTCGCCTACAATGAGCAGTTCTTC. Protein product: CSAKDRVAYNEQFF.

The rearrangement uses TRBV20-1 and TRBJ2-1; 16 bases match TRBD2. V shed 3 bases and J 15 bases; nucleotides not matched to a gene: 5. The germline gives CDR1 DFQATT, CDR2 SNEGSKA (reference sequence). The CDR3 extends over 13 amino acids. The CDR3 region has the DNA TGCAGTGCTAGTCCGGGACTAGCGGGAGGGCCGTTCTTC. Translated: CSASPGLAGGPFF.